This T cell receptor beta chain was identified during a study of T-cell memory formation after mild COVID-19 (dated by TCRdb to the early 2020s). For the study in its entirety: TCR sequence clusters from the two donors were found to be largely donor specific. In a couple of donors, T-cell clones that expanded and contracted after mild COVID-19 were tracked by sequencing TCRalpha and TCRbeta repertoires over time. Two young, previously healthy adult volunteers, one female and one male, were included in the cohort. The full study reports these points: Contracting CD4+ clones were located mainly in the CM and EM memory subsets, whereas CD8+ clones were found to be enriched in EMRA. Balanced CD4/CD8 phenotypes were observed for clones contracting from day 15 to 85, whereas a bias towards CD4+ was observed for a second wave of clones expanding from day 15 to 37. SARS-CoV-2 specificity of the second-wave clones peaking on day 37 was not confirmed. Some responding clones were found in pre-infection memory, which suggests that pre-existing cross-reactive memory T cells took part in the SARS-CoV-2 response. The study included only two mild cases, and larger cohorts that include severe cases with pre-infection samples were judged to be necessary.

This clonotype has only a few counts. Its target antigen remains unknown. Base qualities are not at hand, and no much larger clone is one base apart. PBMCs were isolated by Ficoll-Paque density gradient centrifugation. Sequencing relied on an Illumina NovaSeq 6000. TCRalpha and TCRbeta cDNA libraries were built by 5'RACE with constant-segment primers, adding sample barcodes and unique molecular identifiers. Trizol reagent was used to extract RNA from every sample. Library amplification was performed in two PCR steps, and a second sample barcode and Illumina TruSeq adapters were introduced in the second step. The libraries were sequenced on an Illumina NovaSeq using 2 x 150 bp paired-end reads. On the study's bioinformatics: Demultiplexing of reads and collapsing into UMI-guided consensus sequences were performed with migec v1.2.7. Using mixcr v2.1.11, UMI consensuses were aligned to TRA and TRB V and J templates and then assembled into clonotypes. Clonotypes were classified as expanded or contracted when called significant by both edgeR and NoisET, with noise models trained on biological replicates. For edgeR calls, the thresholds were a false discovery rate-adjusted p below 0.01 and a log2 fold-change of 1. As an exploratory analysis of dynamics, PCA with hierarchical clustering was applied to max-normalized trajectories of the 1000 most abundant clonotypes. Each responding clone was given a CD4 or CD8 phenotype based on the CD4+ and CD8+ repertoires, which had been sequenced separately. TCRdb applied fastp at Q25 and MiXCR to the public reads, then kept only in-frame beta chains. Identical CDR3 protein sequences are pooled into one entry, listed with their most common genes and DNA. The V and J calls were determined by TCRdb, not by the authors. The sample includes under 250,000 distinct CDR3 sequences, with approximately 15% observed a single time. The ten biggest clones cover less than 2.5% of the sample.

The cysteine opens and the phenylalanine closes a CDR3 of 17 amino acids. Of all the DNA, just the CDR3 is kept, 51 bases in frame from base 1. V is trimmed back by 2 bases and J by 5 bases, and the junction contains 8 bases that no gene match accounts for. The sequence came from an adult woman who had mild COVID-19 (a few samples of this study predate the infection). The sample titles of this study are shuffled in the database, so cell type and time point are left out; the donor was told from shared clones. The sequencing sample was made of PBMCs or a T cell subset sorted from them (not recorded which). This sequence uses TRBV12-3 or TRBV12-4 and TRBJ2-3; a stretch of 12 junction bases matches TRBD2. The nucleotide sequence is TGTGCCAGCAGTTTACTAGCGGGGGGGCTCGTGGTAGATACGCAGTATTTT. This codes for CASSLLAGGLVVDTQYF.